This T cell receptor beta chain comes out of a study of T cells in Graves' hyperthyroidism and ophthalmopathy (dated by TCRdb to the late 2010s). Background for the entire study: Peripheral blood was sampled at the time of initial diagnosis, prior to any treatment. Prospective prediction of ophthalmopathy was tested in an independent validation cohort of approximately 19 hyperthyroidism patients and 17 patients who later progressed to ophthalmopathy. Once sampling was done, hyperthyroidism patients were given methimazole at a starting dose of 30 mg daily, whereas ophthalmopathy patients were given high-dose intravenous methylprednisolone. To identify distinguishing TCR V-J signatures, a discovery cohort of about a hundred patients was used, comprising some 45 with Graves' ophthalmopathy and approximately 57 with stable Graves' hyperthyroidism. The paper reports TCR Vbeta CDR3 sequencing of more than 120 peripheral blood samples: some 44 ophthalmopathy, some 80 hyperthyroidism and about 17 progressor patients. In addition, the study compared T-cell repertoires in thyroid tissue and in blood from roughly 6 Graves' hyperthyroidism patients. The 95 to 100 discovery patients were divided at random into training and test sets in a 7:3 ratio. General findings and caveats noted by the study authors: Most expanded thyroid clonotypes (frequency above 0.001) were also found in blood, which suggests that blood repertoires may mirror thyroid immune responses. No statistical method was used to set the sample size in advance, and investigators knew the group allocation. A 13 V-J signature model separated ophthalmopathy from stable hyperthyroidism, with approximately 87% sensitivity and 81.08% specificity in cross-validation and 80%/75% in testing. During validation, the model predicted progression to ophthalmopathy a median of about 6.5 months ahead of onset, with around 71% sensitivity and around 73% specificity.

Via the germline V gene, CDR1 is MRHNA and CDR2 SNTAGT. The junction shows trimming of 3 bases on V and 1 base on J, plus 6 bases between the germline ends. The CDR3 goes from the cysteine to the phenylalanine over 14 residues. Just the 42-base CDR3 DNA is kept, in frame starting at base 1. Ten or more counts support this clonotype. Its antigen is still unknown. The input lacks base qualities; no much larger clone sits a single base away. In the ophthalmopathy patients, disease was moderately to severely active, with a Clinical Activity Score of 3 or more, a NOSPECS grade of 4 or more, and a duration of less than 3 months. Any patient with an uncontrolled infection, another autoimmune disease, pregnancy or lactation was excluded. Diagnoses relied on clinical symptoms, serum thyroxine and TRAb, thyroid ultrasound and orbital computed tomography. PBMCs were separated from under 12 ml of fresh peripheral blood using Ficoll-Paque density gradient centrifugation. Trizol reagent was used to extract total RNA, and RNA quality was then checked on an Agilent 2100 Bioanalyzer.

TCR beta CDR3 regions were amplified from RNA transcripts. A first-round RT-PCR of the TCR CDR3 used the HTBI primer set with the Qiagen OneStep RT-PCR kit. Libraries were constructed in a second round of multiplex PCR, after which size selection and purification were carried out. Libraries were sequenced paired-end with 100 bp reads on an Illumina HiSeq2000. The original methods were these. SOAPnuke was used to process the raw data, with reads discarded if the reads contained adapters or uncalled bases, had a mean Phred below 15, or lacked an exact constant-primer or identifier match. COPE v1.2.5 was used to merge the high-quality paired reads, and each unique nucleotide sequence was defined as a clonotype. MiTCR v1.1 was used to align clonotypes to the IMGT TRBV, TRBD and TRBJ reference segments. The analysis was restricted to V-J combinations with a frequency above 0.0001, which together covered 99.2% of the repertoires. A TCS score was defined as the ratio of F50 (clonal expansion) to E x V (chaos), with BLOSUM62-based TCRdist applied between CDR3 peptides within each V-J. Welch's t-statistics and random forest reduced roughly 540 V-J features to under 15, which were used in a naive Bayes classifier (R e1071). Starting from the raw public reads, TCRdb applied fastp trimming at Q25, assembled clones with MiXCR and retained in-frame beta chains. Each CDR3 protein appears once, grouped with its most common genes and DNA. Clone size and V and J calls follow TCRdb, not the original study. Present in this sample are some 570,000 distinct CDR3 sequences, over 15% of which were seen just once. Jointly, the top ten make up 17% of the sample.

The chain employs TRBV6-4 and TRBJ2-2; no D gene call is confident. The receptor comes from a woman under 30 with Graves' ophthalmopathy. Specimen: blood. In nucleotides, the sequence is TGTGCCAGCAGTGAGGACGGGAACACCGGGGAGCTGTTTTTT. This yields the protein CASSEDGNTGELFF.